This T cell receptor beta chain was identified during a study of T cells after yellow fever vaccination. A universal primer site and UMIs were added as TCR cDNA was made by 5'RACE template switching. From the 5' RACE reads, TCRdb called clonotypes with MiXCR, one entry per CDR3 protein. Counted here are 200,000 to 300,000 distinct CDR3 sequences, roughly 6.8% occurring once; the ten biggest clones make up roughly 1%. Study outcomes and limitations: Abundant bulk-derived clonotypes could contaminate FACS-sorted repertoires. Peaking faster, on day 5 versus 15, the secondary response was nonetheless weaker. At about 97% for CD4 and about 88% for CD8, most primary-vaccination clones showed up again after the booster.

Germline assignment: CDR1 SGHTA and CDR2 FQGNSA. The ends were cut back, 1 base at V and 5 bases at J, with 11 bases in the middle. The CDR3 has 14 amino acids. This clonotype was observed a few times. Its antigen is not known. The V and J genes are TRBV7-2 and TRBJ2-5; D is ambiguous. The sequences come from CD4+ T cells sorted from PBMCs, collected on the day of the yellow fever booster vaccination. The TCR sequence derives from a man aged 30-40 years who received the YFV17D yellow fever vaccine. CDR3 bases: TGTGCCAGCAGCTTAGATGGCACGATTGAGACCCAGTACTTC. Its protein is CASSLDGTIETQYF. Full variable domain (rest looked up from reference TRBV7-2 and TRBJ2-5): GAGVSQSPSNKVTEKGKDVELRCDPISGHTALYWYRQSLGQGLEFLIYFQGNSAPDKSGLPSDRFSAERTGGSVSTLTIQRTQQEDSAVYLCASSLDGTIETQYFGPGTRLLVL.